Described below is a single T cell receptor (beta chain) sequence and its context. This table comes from immunoSEQ multiplex PCR, and its TCRdb copy is limited to in-frame clones, with some not included. The repertoire holds approximately 20,000 clones, with 88% as singletons. This specimen comes from a study of blood T cell repertoires in COVID-19. Germline lookup yields CDR1 SEHNR and CDR2 FQNEAQ (reference sequence). The J segment lost 5 bases and the V segment lost 8 bases, leaving 11 bases of the junction unmatched. The CDR3 has 15 residues. The source is a human donor in a cohort sampled during active COVID-19. The chain employs TRBV7-9 and TRBJ2-1, with 8 bases fitting TRBD1. Sequencing was carried out using peripheral blood. The CDR3 is CASLHKDRVHNEQFF. The DNA for the CDR3 is TGTGCCAGCCTTCATAAGGACAGGGTCCACAATGAGCAGTTCTTC.